A selection of T cell receptor beta chains follows, all from one sample in a study of T cell responses to AZD1222 COVID-19 vaccine. Profiling relied on immunoSEQ multiplex PCR, and the TCRdb table lists in-frame clones only, not all of them. The sample lists 90,000 to 100,000 clones; 70% to 90% were seen once. The sequencing used peripheral blood, collected on day 0 of AZD1222 vaccination. The receptor set was obtained from an adult in good health. CDR3s include the opening cysteine and the closing phenylalanine or tryptophan. A D gene is named only where the DNA matches it firmly.

cdr3_aa: CASSTVGGNTIYF; cdr3_nt: TGTGCCAGCAGTACGGTAGGGGGAAACACCATATATTTT; d_call: NA; j_call: TRBJ1-3; v_call: TRBV12-3/TRBV12-4
cdr3_aa: CASSSGTERNDDTF; cdr3_nt: TGTGCCAGCAGTTCCGGGACGGAACGGAATGACGACACCTTC; d_call: NA; j_call: TRBJ1-2; v_call: TRBV27
cdr3_aa: CAISESGGYGYTF; cdr3_nt: TGTGCCATCAGTGAGTCGGGGGGCTATGGCTACACCTTC; d_call: NA; j_call: TRBJ1-2; v_call: TRBV10-3
cdr3_aa: CASSQGVKTGGGVTEAFF; cdr3_nt: TGTGCCAGCAGCCAAGGGGTAAAAACAGGGGGTGGGGTCACTGAAGCTTTCTTT; d_call: TRBD1; j_call: TRBJ1-1; v_call: TRBV3-1/TRBV3-2
cdr3_aa: CASSPPTGGDNEQFF; cdr3_nt: TGTGCCAGCAGCCCACCCACCGGAGGGGACAATGAGCAGTTCTTC; d_call: NA; j_call: TRBJ2-1; v_call: TRBV9
cdr3_aa: CASSQEEGSPKNIQYF; cdr3_nt: TGCGCCAGCAGCCAAGAGGAGGGTTCGCCCAAAAACATTCAGTACTTC; d_call: NA; j_call: TRBJ2-4; v_call: TRBV4-1
cdr3_aa: CASSQFASGQGGEKLFF; cdr3_nt: TGTGCCAGCAGCCAATTCGCCTCGGGACAGGGTGGGGAAAAACTGTTTTTT; d_call: TRBD1; j_call: TRBJ1-4; v_call: TRBV4-2
cdr3_aa: CASSLAAAMGGEQFF; cdr3_nt: TGTGCCAGCAGCTTGGCGGCAGCGATGGGAGGTGAGCAGTTCTTC; d_call: NA; j_call: TRBJ2-1; v_call: TRBV7-2
cdr3_aa: CASSQDRDSGGSEQYF; cdr3_nt: TGCGCCAGCAGCCAAGATCGGGATAGCGGGGGCTCCGAGCAGTACTTC; d_call: TRBD2; j_call: TRBJ2-7; v_call: TRBV4-3
cdr3_aa: CSVASDSDNSPLHF; cdr3_nt: TGCAGCGTTGCGAGTGACAGCGATAATTCACCCCTCCACTTT; d_call: NA; j_call: TRBJ1-6; v_call: TRBV29-1
cdr3_aa: CASSGGGRTEAFF; cdr3_nt: TGTGCCAGCAGTGGAGGGGGACGGACTGAAGCTTTCTTT; d_call: NA; j_call: TRBJ1-1; v_call: TRBV25-1